This T cell receptor (beta chain) was sequenced during a study of T cells in Graves' hyperthyroidism and ophthalmopathy. Amplification yielded TCR beta CDR3 regions, with RNA transcripts as the source. The primer set for the first-round RT-PCR of the TCR CDR3 was HTBI. TCRdb reprocessed the multiplex PCR reads via MiXCR and lists one record per CDR3 protein. This sample has 300,000 to 400,000 distinct CDR3 sequences, with 18% found just once. This clonotype was seen a few times. Patients aged 18 to 65 with hyperthyroidism were newly diagnosed, with duration under 2 months. Exclusion followed for patients with uncontrolled infection, other autoimmune disease, pregnancy or lactation. The diagnoses drew upon clinical symptoms, serum thyroxine and TRAb, thyroid ultrasound and orbital computed tomography. Germline V gene data show CDR1 as DFQATT and CDR2 as SNEGSKA (reference sequence). The CDR3 spans 14 residues. Trimming took 3 bases from V and 4 from J, leaving 13 bases between them.

This clonotype was obtained from a woman aged 50 to 60 with Graves' hyperthyroidism. This sequence joins TRBV20-1 and TRBJ2-1; TRBD2 is a possible D gene (6 bases). What was sequenced was blood. The CDR3 nucleotides are TGCAGTGCTAGTGTCCCAGGACTATACAATGAGCAGTTCTTC. Translating gives CSASVPGLYNEQFF.